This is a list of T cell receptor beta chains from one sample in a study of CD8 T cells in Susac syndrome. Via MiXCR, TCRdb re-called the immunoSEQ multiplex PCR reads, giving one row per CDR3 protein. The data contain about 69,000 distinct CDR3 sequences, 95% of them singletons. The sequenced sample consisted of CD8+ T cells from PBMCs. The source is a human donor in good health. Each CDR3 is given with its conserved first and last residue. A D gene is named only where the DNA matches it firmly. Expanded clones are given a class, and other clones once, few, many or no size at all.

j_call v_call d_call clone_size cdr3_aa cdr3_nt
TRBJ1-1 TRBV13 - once CASSLLGEATEAFF TGTGCCAGCAGCTTATTAGGGGAGGCCACTGAAGCTTTCTTT
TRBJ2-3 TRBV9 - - CASSPGVGASDTQYF TGTGCCAGCAGCCCAGGGGTGGGAGCTTCAGATACGCAGTATTTT
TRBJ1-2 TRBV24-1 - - CATSDSYGYTF TGTGCCACCAGTGACAGCTATGGCTACACCTTC
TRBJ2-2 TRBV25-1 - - CASSDLGFGELFF TGTGCCAGCAGTGATCTAGGGTTCGGGGAGCTGTTTTTT
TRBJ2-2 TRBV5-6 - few CASSLASNTGELFF TGTGCCAGCAGCTTGGCGTCGAACACCGGGGAGCTGTTTTTT
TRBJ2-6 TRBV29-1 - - CSVDGQSSGANVLTF TGCAGCGTTGACGGACAGTCGAGTGGGGCCAACGTCCTGACTTTC
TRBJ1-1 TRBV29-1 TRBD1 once CSVPGRQGREPEAFF TGCAGCGTTCCTGGCCGACAGGGGAGAGAACCTGAAGCTTTCTTT
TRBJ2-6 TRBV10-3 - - CAISEEQDPATDNVLTF TGTGCCATCAGTGAGGAACAGGACCCCGCTACAGACAACGTCCTGACTTTC
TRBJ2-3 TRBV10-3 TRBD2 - CAISLAGSTDTQYF TGTGCCATCAGTCTAGCGGGGTCCACAGATACGCAGTATTTT
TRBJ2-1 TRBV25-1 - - CASSEYDEQFF TGTGCCAGCAGTGAATACGATGAGCAGTTCTTC
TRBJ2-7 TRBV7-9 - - CASSSDIVQGSSSYYEQYF TGTGCCAGCAGCTCCGATATCGTCCAGGGGTCCTCCTCCTACTACGAGCAGTACTTC
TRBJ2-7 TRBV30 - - CAWSADVAYEQYF TGTGCCTGGAGTGCGGACGTAGCCTACGAGCAGTACTTC
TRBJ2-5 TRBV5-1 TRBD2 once CASSPSGLIQETQYF TGCGCCAGCAGCCCATCGGGACTAATCCAAGAGACCCAGTACTTC
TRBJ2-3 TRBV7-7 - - CASSSEQADTQYF TGTGCTAGCAGCTCGGAGCAGGCAGATACGCAGTATTTT
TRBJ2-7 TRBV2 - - CASSEAPTYEQYF TGTGCCAGCAGTGAAGCCCCGACCTACGAGCAGTACTTC
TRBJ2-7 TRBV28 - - CASASLPADEQYF TGTGCCAGCGCCTCGTTGCCTGCCGACGAGCAGTACTTC
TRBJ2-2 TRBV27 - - CASSLLGMASRELFF TGTGCCAGCAGTTTATTGGGGATGGCTAGTCGGGAGCTGTTTTTT
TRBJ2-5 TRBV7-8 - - CASSPYSDRPETQYF TGTGCCAGCAGCCCCTATTCGGACCGTCCGGAGACCCAGTACTTC
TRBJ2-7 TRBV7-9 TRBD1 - CASSQWDSSSSYEQYF TGTGCCAGCAGCCAATGGGACAGTTCCAGCTCCTACGAGCAGTACTTC
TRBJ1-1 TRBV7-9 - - CASSLANSLNTEAFF TGTGCCAGCAGCTTAGCCAACAGTCTTAACACTGAAGCTTTCTTT
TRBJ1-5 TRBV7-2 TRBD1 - CASSAPDRGDQPQHF TGTGCCAGCAGCGCGCCAGACAGGGGGGATCAGCCCCAGCATTTT
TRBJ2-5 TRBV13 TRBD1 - CASSQGQWETQYF TGTGCCAGCAGCCAGGGACAGTGGGAGACCCAGTACTTC
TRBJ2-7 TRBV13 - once CASSPERDTVSYEQYF TGTGCCAGCAGCCCAGAGAGGGACACAGTTTCCTACGAGCAGTACTTC